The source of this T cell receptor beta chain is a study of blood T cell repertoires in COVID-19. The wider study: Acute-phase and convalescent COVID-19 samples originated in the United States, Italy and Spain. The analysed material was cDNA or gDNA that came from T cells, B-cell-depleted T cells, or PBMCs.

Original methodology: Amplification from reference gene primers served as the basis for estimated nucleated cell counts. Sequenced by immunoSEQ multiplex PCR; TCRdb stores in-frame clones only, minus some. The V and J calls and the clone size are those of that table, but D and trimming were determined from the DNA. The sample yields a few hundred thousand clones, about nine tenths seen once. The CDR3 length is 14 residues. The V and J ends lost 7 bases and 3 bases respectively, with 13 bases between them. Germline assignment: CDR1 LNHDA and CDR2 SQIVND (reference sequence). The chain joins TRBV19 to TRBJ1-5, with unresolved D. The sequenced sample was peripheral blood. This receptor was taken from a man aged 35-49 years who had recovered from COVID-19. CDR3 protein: CASMPTGYNQPQHF. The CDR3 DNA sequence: TGTGCCAGTATGCCTACCGGGTACAATCAGCCCCAGCATTTT. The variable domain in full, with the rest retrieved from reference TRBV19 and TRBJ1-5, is DGGITQSPKYLFRKEGQNVTLSCEQNLNHDAMYWYRQDPGQGLRLIYYSQIVNDFQKGDIAEGYSVSREKKESFPLTVTSAQKNPTAFYLCASMPTGYNQPQHFGDGTRLSIL.